Included here is one T cell receptor (beta chain) sequence, with context. Time point described: baseline pretreatment blood. Indicated treatment: 15 Gy SBRT to primary tumor, nephrectomy 4 weeks later. After SBRT, blood was collected at 2 and 4 weeks, plus baseline. The tumor was a clear cell renal cell carcinoma. Germline-derived CDR1 and CDR2 are SGHKS and YYEKEE (reference sequence). The CDR3 length is 13 residues. V lost 4 bases to trimming and J lost 1 base, with 8 bases between them. These data belong to a study of radiation and T cells in renal cell carcinoma. The overall study: Nephrectomy followed 15 Gy stereotactic body radiation by 4 weeks.

The data were produced by immunoSEQ multiplex PCR, yet TCRdb's version contains in-frame clones alone and is incomplete. The data show about 91,000 clones, 82% seen once. The sequence came from a man aged 55 to 69 with renal cell carcinoma. Specimen: blood, collected from a patient whose treatment included radiotherapy and nephrectomy. V gene TRBV5-5 combines with J gene TRBJ1-2; D not certain. CDR3 coding DNA: TGTGCCAGCAGCCCCGGGGATAACTATGGCTACACCTTC. Translated: CASSPGDNYGYTF. Full variable domain (rest looked up from reference TRBV5-5 and TRBJ1-2): DAGVTQSPTHLIKTRGQQVTLRCSPISGHKSVSWYQQVLGQGPQFIFQYYEKEERGRGNFPDRFSARQFPNYSSELNVNALLLGDSALYLCASSPGDNYGYTFGSGTRLTVV.